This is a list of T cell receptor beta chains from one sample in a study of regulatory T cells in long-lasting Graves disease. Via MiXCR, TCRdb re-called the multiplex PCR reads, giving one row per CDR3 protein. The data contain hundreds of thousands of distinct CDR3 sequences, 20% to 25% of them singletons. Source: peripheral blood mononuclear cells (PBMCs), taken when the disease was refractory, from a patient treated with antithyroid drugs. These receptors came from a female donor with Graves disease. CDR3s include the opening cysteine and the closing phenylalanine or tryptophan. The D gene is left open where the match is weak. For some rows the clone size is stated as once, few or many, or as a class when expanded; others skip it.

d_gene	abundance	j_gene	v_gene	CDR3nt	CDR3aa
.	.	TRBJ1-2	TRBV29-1	TGCAGCGTACTAGTAGCCACGGGCTACCCTGACTATGGCTACACCTTC	CSVLVATGYPDYGYTF
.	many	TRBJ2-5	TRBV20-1	TGCAGTGCTAGAGCGGGCGGGAACCAAGAGACCCAGTACTTC	CSARAGGNQETQYF
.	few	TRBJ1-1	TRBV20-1	TGCAGTGCTAGAGAGGAAGAACCTGAAGCTTTCTTT	CSAREEEPEAFF
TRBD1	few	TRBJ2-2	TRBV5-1	TGCGCCAGCAGCTTTGCCGGGACAGTCAACGCCGGGGAGCTGTTTTTT	CASSFAGTVNAGELFF
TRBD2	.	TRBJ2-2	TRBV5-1	TGCGCCAGCAGCTTGGCCATCGGGGAGGGCCGGACCGGGGAGCTGTTTTTT	CASSLAIGEGRTGELFF
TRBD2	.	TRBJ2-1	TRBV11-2	TGTGCCAGCAGCTTAATAGCGGGGGGGCGTAATGAGCAGTTCTTC	CASSLIAGGRNEQFF
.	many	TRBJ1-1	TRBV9	TGTGCCAGCAGCGTAGCGACGGTAACTGAAGCTTTCTTT	CASSVATVTEAFF
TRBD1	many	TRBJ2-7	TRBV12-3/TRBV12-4	TGTGCCAGCTCCCCGGACAGGGTCGAGCAGTACTTC	CASSPDRVEQYF
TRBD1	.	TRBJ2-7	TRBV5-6	TGTGCCAGCAGCTTGGTGGACAGGGGTCCCCACGAGCAGTACTTC	CASSLVDRGPHEQYF
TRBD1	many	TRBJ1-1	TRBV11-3	TGTGCCAGCAGCTTAGAAGGACAGGGATTGAACACTGAAGCTTTCTTT	CASSLEGQGLNTEAFF
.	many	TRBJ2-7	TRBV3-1	TGTGCCAGCAGCCAAGGACAGCACGAGCAGTACTTC	CASSQGQHEQYF
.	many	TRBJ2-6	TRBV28	TGTGCCAGCAGTTTGAAGGGGGTCTCTGGGGCCAACGTCCTGACTTTC	CASSLKGVSGANVLTF
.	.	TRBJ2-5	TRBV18	TGTGCCAGCAAAGGGGTCCAAGAGACCCAGTACTTC	CASKGVQETQYF
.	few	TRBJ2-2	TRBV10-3	TGTGCCAGCAGTTACGGTGGTGCCGGGGAGCTGTTTTTT	CASSYGGAGELFF
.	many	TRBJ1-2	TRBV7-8	TGTGCCAGCAGCCGACGTGGGGCCAAGAACTATGGCTACACCTTC	CASSRRGAKNYGYTF
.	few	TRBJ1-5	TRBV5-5	TGTGCCAGCAGCTTGGGGACAGCAAACAATCAGCCCCAGCATTTT	CASSLGTANNQPQHF
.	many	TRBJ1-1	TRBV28	TGTGCCAGCAGCCCCCCCGAGGTGAACACTGAAGCTTTCTTT	CASSPPEVNTEAFF
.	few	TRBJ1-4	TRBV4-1	TGCGCCAGCAGCCAAGAAGTGACAAGCCTGGGAGAAAAACTGTTTTTT	CASSQEVTSLGEKLFF
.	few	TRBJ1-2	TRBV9	TGTGCCAGCAGCGTAGCCCCGACTCAAGAAGCTAACTATGGCTACACCTTC	CASSVAPTQEANYGYTF
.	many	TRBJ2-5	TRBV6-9	TGTGCCAGCAGTTACTCTGGGACGCGGCGAGAGACCCAGTACTTC	CASSYSGTRRETQYF
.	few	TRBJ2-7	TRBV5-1	TGCGCCAGCAGCTTGGGACAGGAGGACTACGAGCAGTACTTC	CASSLGQEDYEQYF
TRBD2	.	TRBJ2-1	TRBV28	TGTGCCAGCATCCTGGGGACTAGCGGGAGCAATGAGCAGTTCTTC	CASILGTSGSNEQFF